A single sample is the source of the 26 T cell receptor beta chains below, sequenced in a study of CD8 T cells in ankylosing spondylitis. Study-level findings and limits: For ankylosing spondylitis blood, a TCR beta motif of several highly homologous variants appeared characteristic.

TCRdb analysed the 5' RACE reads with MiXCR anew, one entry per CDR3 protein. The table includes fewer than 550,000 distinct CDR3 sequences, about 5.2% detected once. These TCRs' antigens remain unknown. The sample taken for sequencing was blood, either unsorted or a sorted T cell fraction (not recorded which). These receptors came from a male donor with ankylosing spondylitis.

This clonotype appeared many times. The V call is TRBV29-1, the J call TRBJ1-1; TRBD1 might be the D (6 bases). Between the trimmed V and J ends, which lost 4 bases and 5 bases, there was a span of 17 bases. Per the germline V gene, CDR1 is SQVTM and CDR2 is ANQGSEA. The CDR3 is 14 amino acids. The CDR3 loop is CSVAVGGAGTEAFF. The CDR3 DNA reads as TGCAGCGTTGCCGTGGGGGGCGCGGGTACTGAAGCTTTCTTT.

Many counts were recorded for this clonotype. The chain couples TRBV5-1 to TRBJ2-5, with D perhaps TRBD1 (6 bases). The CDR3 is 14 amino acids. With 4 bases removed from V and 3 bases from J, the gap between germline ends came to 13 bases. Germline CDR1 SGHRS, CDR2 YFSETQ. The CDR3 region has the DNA TGCGCCAGCAGCCCAGGGGTTTCAGAAGAGACCCAGTACTTC. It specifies CASSPGVSEETQYF. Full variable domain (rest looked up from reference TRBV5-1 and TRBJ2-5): KAGVTQTPRYLIKTRGQQVTLSCSPISGHRSVSWYQQTPGQGLQFLFEYFSETQRNKGNFPGRFSGRQFSNSRSEMNVSTLELGDSALYLCASSPGVSEETQYFGPGTRLLVL.

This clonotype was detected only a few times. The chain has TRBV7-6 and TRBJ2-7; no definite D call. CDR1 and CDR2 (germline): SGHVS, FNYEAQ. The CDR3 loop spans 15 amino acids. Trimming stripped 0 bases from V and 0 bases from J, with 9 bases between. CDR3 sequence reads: CASSLAPPSSYEQYF. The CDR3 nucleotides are TGTGCCAGCAGCTTAGCCCCGCCCAGCTCCTACGAGCAGTACTTC.

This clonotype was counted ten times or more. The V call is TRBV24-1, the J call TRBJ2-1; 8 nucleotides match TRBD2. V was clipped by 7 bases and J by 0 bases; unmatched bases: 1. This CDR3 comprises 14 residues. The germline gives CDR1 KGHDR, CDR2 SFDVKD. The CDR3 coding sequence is TGTGCCACCAGCGGGACTAGCTCCTACAATGAGCAGTTCTTC. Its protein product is CATSGTSSYNEQFF.

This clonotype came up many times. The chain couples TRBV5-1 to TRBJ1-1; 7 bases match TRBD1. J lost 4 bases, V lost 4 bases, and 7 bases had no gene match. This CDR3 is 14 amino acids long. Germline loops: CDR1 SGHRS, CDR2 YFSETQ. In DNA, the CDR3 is TGCGCCAGCAGCCGAAACAGGGGAGGCACTGAAGCTTTCTTT. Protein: CASSRNRGGTEAFF.

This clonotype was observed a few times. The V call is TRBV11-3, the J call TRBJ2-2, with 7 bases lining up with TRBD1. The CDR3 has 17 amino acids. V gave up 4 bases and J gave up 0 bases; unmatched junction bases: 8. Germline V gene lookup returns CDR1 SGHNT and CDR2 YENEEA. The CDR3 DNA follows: TGTGCCAGCAGCTCCCGGACAGGTTCGACGAACACCGGGGAGCTGTTTTTT. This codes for CASSSRTGSTNTGELFF.

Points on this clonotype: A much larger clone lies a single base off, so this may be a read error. The DNA of the CDR3 is TGCGCCAGCAGCGCCAGTTCGTCGGGAGGGCCGGATACGCAGTATTTT. Its translation: CASSASSSGGPDTQYF. The V gene is TRBV5-1, the J gene TRBJ2-3; 8 bases match TRBD2. This CDR3 has 16 amino acids. CDR1 is SGHRS and CDR2 is YFSETQ in the germline V gene. Trimming at V came to 4 bases and at J to 6 bases, leaving 13 bases not matched to a gene.

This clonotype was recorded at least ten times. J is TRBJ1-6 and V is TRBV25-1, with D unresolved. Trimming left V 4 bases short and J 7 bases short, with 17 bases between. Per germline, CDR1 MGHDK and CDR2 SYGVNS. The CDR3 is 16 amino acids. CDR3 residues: CASSGEGWFVNSPLHF. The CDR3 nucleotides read TGTGCCAGCAGTGGGGAGGGTTGGTTTGTCAATTCACCCCTCCACTTT. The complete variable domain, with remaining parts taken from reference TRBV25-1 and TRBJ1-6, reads EADIYQTPRYLVIGTGKKITLECSQTMGHDKMYWYQQDPGMELHLIHYSYGVNSTEKGDLSSESTVSRIRTEHFPLTLESARPSHTSQYLCASSGEGWFVNSPLHFGNGTRLTVT.

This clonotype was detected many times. The CDR3 loop reads CASSWGTGSSYNEQFF. In DNA, the CDR3 is TGCGCCAGCAGCTGGGGGACAGGGAGCTCCTACAATGAGCAGTTCTTC. The rearrangement joins TRBV5-1 to TRBJ2-1; 9 nucleotides align to TRBD1. CDR1 is SGHRS and CDR2 is YFSETQ in the germline V gene. V gave up 3 bases and J gave up 0 bases; unmatched junction bases: 4. There are 16 residues in the CDR3.

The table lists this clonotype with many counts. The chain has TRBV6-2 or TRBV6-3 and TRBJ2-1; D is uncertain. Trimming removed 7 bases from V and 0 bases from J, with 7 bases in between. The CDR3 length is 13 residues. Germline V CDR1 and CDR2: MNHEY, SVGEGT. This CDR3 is CASTPRSYNEQFF. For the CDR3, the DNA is TGTGCCAGCACCCCCCGCTCCTACAATGAGCAGTTCTTC.

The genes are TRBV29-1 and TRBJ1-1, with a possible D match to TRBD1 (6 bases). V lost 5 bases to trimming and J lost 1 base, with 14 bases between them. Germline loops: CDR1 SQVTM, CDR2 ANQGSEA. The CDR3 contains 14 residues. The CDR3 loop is CSVPAGTSNTEAFF. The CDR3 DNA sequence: TGCAGCGTTCCCGCCGGGACATCGAACACTGAAGCTTTCTTT.

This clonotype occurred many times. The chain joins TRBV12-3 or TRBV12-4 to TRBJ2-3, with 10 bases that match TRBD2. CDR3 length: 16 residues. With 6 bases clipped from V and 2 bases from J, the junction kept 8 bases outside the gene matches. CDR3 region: CASRTPGLASTDTQYF. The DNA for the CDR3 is TGTGCCAGCAGGACTCCGGGACTAGCGTCCACAGATACGCAGTATTTT.

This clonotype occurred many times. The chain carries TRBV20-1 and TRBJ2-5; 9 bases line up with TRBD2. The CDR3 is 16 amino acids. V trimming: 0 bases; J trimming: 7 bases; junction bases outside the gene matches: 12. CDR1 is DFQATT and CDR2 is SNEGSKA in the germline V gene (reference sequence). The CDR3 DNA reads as TGCAGTGCTAGAGATAGGGCTAGCGGGGCCCCAGGGACCCAGTACTTC. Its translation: CSARDRASGAPGTQYF.

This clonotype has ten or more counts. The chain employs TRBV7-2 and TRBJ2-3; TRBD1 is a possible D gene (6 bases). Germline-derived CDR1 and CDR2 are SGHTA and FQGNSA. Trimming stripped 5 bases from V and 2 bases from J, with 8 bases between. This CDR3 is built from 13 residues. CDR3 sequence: CASSRQVTDTQYF. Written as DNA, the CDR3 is TGTGCCAGCAGCCGACAGGTCACAGATACGCAGTATTTT.

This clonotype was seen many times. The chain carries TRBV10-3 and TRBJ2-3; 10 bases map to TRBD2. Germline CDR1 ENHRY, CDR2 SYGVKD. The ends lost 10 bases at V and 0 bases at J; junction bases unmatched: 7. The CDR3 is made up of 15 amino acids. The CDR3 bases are TGTGCCACCTGGGGACTAGCGTTTAGCACAGATACGCAGTATTTT. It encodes CATWGLAFSTDTQYF.

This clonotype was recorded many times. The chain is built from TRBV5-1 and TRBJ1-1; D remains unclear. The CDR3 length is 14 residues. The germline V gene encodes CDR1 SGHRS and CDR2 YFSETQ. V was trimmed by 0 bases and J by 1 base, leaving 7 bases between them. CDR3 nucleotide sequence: TGCGCCAGCAGCTTGGGACTTGCGAACACTGAAGCTTTCTTT. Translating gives CASSLGLANTEAFF.

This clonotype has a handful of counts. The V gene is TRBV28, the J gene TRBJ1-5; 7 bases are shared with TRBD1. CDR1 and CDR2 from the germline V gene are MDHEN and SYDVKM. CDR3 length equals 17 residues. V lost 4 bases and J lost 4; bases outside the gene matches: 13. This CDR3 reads CASSSIQQGRWNQPQHF. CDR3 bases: TGTGCCAGCAGTTCAATTCAACAGGGGAGGTGGAATCAGCCCCAGCATTTT. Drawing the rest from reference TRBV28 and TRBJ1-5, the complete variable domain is DVKVTQSSRYLVKRTGEKVFLECVQDMDHENMFWYRQDPGLGLRLIYFSYDVKMKEKGDIPEGYSVSREKKERFSLILESASTNQTSMYLCASSSIQQGRWNQPQHFGDGTRLSIL.

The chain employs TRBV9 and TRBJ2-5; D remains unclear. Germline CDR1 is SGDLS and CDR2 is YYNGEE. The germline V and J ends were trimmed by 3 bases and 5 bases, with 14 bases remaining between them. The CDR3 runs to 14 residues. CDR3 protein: CASSATDLWETQYF. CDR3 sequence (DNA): TGTGCCAGCAGCGCGACTGACCTTTGGGAGACCCAGTACTTC.

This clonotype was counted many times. The CDR3 is CSVEWGRTAGRHNEQFF. Written as DNA, the CDR3 is TGCAGCGTTGAATGGGGACGGACAGCGGGACGGCACAATGAGCAGTTCTTC. V usage is TRBV29-1 and J usage is TRBJ2-1; D perhaps matches TRBD2 (7 bases). The CDR3 loop spans 17 amino acids. V lost 2 bases to trimming and J lost 5 bases, with 22 bases between them. Germline V CDR1 and CDR2: SQVTM, ANQGSEA.

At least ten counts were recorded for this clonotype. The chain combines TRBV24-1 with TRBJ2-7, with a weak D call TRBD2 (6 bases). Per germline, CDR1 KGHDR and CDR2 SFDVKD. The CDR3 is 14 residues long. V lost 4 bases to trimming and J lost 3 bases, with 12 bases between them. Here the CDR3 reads CATSETGGLYEQYF. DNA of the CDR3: TGTGCCACCAGTGAAACCGGGGGTCTCTACGAGCAGTACTTC.

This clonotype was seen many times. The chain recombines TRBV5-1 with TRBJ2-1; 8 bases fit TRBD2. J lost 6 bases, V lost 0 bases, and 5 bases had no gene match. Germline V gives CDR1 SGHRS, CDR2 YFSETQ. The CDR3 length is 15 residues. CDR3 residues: CASSLAGSGVNEQFF. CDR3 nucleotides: TGCGCCAGCAGCTTGGCTGGTAGCGGGGTCAATGAGCAGTTCTTC.

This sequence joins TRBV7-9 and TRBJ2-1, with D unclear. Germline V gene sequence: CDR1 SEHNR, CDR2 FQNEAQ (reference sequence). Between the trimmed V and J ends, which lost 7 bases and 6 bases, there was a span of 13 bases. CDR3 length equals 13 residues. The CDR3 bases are TGTGCCAGCAAAGGCGCCTTGGGCAATGAGCAGTTCTTC. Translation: CASKGALGNEQFF.

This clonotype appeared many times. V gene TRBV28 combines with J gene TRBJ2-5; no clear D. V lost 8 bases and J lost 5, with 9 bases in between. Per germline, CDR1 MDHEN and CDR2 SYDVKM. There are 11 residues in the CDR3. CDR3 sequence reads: CASGEGETQYF. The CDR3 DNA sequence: TGTGCCAGCGGGGAAGGGGAGACCCAGTACTTC.

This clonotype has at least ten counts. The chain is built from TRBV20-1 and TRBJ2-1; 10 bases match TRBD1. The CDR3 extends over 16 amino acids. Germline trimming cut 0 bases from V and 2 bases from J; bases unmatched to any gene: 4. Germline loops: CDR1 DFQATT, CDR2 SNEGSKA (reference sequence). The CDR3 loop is CSARDLGQGTYNEQFF. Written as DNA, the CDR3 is TGCAGTGCTAGAGATTTGGGACAGGGGACCTACAATGAGCAGTTCTTC.

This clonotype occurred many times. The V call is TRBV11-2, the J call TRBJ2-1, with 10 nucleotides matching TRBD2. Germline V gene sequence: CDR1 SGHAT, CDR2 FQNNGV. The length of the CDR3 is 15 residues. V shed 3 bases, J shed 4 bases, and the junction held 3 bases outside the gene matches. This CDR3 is CASSFSGGMYNEQFF. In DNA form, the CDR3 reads TGTGCCAGCAGCTTTAGCGGGGGGATGTACAATGAGCAGTTCTTC.

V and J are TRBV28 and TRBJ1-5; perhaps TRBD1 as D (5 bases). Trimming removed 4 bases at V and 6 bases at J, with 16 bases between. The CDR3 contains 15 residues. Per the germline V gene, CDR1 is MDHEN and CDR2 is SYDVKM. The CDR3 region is CASSSPTGGSQPQHF. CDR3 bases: TGTGCCAGCAGTTCCCCTACCGGGGGAAGTCAGCCCCAGCATTTT.